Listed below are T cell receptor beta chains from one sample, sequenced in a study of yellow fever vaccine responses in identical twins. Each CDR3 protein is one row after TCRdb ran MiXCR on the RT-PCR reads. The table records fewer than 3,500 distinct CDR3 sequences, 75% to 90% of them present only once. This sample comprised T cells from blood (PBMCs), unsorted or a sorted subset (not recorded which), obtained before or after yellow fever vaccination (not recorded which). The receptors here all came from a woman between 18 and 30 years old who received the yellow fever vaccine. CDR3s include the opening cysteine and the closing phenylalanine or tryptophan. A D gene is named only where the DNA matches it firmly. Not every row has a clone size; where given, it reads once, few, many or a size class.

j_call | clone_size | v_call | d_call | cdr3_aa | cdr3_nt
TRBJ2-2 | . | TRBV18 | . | CASSLTTGNTGELFF | TGTGCCAGCTCACTCACGACAGGGAACACCGGGGAGCTGTTTTTT
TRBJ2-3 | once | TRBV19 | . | CASSIGGDTQYF | TGTGCCAGTAGTATAGGTGGCGATACGCAGTATTTT
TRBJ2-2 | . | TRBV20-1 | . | CSARGNTGELFF | TGCAGTGCCCGGGGGAACACCGGGGAGCTGTTTTTT
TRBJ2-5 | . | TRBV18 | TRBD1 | CASSPNRGRETQYF | TGTGCCAGCTCACCCAACAGGGGTCGTGAGACCCAGTACTTC
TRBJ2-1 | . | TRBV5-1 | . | CASSPGGTAYNEQFF | TGCGCCAGCAGCCCAGGGGGGACCGCCTACAATGAGCAGTTCTTC
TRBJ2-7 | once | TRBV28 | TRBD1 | CASSPNNPGTGGSSEQYF | TGTGCCAGCAGCCCCAATAACCCGGGGACAGGGGGATCTAGCGAGCAGTACTTC
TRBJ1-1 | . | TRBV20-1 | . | CSARDGRHPNTEAFF | TGCAGTGCTAGAGATGGTCGACACCCGAACACTGAAGCTTTCTTT
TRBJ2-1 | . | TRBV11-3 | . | CASSLSTKQFF | TGTGCCAGCAGCTTATCCACTAAGCAGTTCTTC
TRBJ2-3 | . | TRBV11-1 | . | CASSFTDTQYF | TGTGCCAGCAGCTTCACAGATACGCAGTATTTT
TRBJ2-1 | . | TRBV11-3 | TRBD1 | CASSRGQTYNEQFF | TGTGCCAGCAGCCGGGGACAGACCTACAATGAGCAGTTCTTC
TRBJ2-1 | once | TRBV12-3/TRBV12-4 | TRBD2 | CASSLGSSGRQYNEQFF | TGTGCCAGCAGTTTAGGTTCTAGCGGGAGACAGTACAATGAGCAGTTCTTC
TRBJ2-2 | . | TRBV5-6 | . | CASSGPLRTGELFF | TGTGCCAGCAGCGGGCCGCTTAGGACCGGGGAGCTGTTTTTT
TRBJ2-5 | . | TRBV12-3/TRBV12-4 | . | CASSLGETQYF | TGTGCCAGCAGTTTAGGAGAGACCCAGTACTTC
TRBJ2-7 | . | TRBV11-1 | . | CASSPNSVPSYEQYF | TGTGCCAGCAGCCCAAATAGTGTCCCCTCCTACGAGCAGTACTTC
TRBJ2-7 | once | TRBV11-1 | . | CASSSVTASEQYF | TGTGCCAGCAGCTCCGTGACAGCAAGCGAGCAGTACTTC
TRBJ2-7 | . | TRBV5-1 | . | CASSRRWAGASYEQYF | TGCGCCAGCAGCCGAAGATGGGCAGGAGCCTCCTACGAGCAGTACTTC
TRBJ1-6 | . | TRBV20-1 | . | CSAREANSPLHF | TGCAGTGCTAGAGAGGCTAATTCACCCCTCCACTTT
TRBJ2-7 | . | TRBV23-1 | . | CASSQKCRDIYEQYF | TGCGCCAGCAGTCAAAAGTGTAGGGACATCTACGAGCAGTACTTC
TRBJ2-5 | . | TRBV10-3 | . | CATKTSETQYF | TGTGCCACCAAAACTAGTGAGACCCAGTACTTC
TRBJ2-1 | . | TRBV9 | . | CASSVDSQAYNEQFF | TGTGCCAGCAGCGTAGACTCACAAGCCTACAATGAGCAGTTCTTC
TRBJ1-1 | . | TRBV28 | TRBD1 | CASRATGISFF | TGTGCCAGCAGGGCGACAGGGATATCTTTCTTT
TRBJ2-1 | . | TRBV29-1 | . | CSVWDNEQFF | TGCAGCGTTTGGGACAATGAGCAGTTCTTC
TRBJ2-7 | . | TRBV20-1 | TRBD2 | CSARVNGRAYEQYF | TGCAGTGCTAGAGTGAACGGGAGGGCCTACGAGCAGTACTTC
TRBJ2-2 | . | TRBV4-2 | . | CASSQDTGGYTGELFF | TGTGCCAGCAGCCAAGATACCGGGGGCTACACCGGGGAGCTGTTTTTT
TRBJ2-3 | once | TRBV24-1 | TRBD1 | CATASGTGGHTDTQYF | TGTGCCACCGCCAGCGGGACAGGGGGCCACACAGATACGCAGTATTTT
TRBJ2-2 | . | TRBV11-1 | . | CASSLAGAGGELFF | TGTGCCAGCAGCTTAGCCGGGGCCGGCGGGGAGCTGTTTTTT
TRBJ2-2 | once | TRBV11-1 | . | CASSLKVLTGELFF | TGTGCCAGCAGCTTAAAAGTACTCACCGGGGAGCTGTTTTTT
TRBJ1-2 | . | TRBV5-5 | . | CASSLGQSFGGYTF | TGTGCCAGCAGCTTGGGTCAGTCTTTCGGTGGCTACACCTTC
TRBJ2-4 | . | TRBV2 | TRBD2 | CASSWTSGLAKNIQYF | TGTGCCAGCAGTTGGACTAGCGGATTAGCCAAAAACATTCAGTACTTC
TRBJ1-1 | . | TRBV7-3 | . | CASSLRWGTEAFF | TGTGCCAGCAGCTTAAGGTGGGGCACTGAAGCTTTCTTT
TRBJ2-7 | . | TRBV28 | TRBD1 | CASSLPGQGAYEQYF | TGTGCCAGCAGTCTTCCGGGACAGGGGGCTTACGAGCAGTACTTC
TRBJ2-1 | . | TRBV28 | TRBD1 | CASTAQGAREQFF | TGTGCCAGCACTGCGCAGGGGGCGCGTGAGCAGTTCTTC